This TCR beta chain emerged from a study of identical twins. Study-wide findings and caveats: Fewer insertions marked abundant cord blood beta clonotypes; young adult naive trended weakly, memory not at all. In monozygotic twins, models underestimated the sharing of out-of-frame TCR alpha.

About this clonotype itself: Antigen: not known.

One entry per CDR3 protein results from TCRdb running MiXCR on the 5' RACE reads. The data show some 710,000 distinct CDR3 sequences, with approximately 6.1% seen just once and approximately 2% held by the top ten. The CDR3 runs 13 residues. The V end was cut by 5 bases, the J end by 10 bases, with 16 bases between. The germline V gene has CDR1 SGHNT and CDR2 YENEEA. The specimen was naive T cells sorted from blood. This TCR came from a man younger than 35 in good health. The rearrangement joins TRBV11-3 to TRBJ2-3; D assignment may be TRBD1 or TRBD2 (5 bases each). The CDR3 spells CASSTDRREPQYF. The CDR3 DNA follows: TGTGCCAGCAGCACCGACAGACGGGAACCGCAGTATTTT. The variable domain in full, completed from reference TRBV11-3 and TRBJ2-3, reads EAGVVQSPRYKIIEKKQPVAFWCNPISGHNTLYWYLQNLGQGPELLIRYENEEAVDDSQLPKDRFSAERLKGVDSTLKIQPAELGDSAVYLCASSTDRREPQYFGPGTRLTVL.